The 21 T cell receptor beta chains below all came from one sample that was sequenced in a study of preoperative IRX-2 immunotherapy in early breast cancer. The repertoire was sequenced with immunoSEQ multiplex PCR; TCRdb's copy has only in-frame clones and lacks some. The sample has about 28,000 clones, 65% to 85% seen once. Indicated treatment: preoperative locoregional IRX-2 cytokine immunotherapy. The specimen was taken from a patient treated with IRX-2 immunotherapy. These receptors originate from a human donor with breast cancer.

The chain couples TRBV19 to TRBJ2-4, with 13 positions matching TRBD2. This CDR3 region has 20 residues. CDR1 and CDR2 from the germline V gene are LNHDA and SQIVND (reference sequence). J was trimmed by 0 bases and V by 5 bases; bases with no gene match: 13. The CDR3: CASSVTSGRATPLAKNIQYF. CDR3 nucleotides: TGTGCCAGTAGTGTTACTAGCGGGAGGGCGACGCCCTTAGCCAAAAACATTCAGTACTTC. Full variable domain (remainder filled in from reference TRBV19 and TRBJ2-4): DGGITQSPKYLFRKEGQNVTLSCEQNLNHDAMYWYRQDPGQGLRLIYYSQIVNDFQKGDIAEGYSVSREKKESFPLTVTSAQKNPTAFYLCASSVTSGRATPLAKNIQYFGAGTRLSVL.

This clone has just one count. The chain couples TRBV7-7 to TRBJ1-5, with a weak D call TRBD1 (6 bases). The ends were cut back, 3 bases at V and 0 bases at J, with 9 bases in the middle. Germline CDR1 SSHAT, CDR2 FNYEAQ (reference sequence). The CDR3 runs to 15 residues. CDR3 sequence reads: CASSFGTSSNQPQHF. DNA for the CDR3: TGTGCCAGCAGCTTCGGGACAAGTAGCAATCAGCCCCAGCATTTT.

The V and J genes are TRBV6-8 and TRBJ2-3, with 8 bases that match TRBD2. CDR1 and CDR2 (germline): MNHGY, SAAAGT. J gave up 3 bases and V 10 bases, and 6 bases lay outside the gene matches. The CDR3 has 13 residues. In DNA form, the CDR3 reads TGTGCCATCGCAGCGGGAGTGACAGATACGCAGTATTTT. Amino acids: CAIAAGVTDTQYF.

V usage is TRBV11-3 and J usage is TRBJ2-5; unclear D gene. V was trimmed by 1 base and J by 4 bases, leaving 16 bases between them. The CDR3 covers 16 residues. Germline values: CDR1 SGHNT, CDR2 YENEEA. This CDR3 is CASSLVWGSVRETQYF. In DNA, the CDR3 is TGTGCCAGCAGCTTAGTGTGGGGTTCGGTTCGAGAGACCCAGTACTTC.

This chain joins TRBV6-8 and TRBJ1-1; TRBD1 agrees at 7 bases. The V gene end was trimmed by 6 bases and the J gene end by 3 bases; junction bases not matched to a gene: 4. Germline CDR1 and CDR2: MNHGY and SAAAGT. This CDR3 region has 13 residues. The CDR3 loop is CASSVDRDTEAFF. DNA of the CDR3: TGTGCCAGCAGCGTCGACAGGGACACTGAAGCTTTCTTT.

The chain employs TRBV7-8 and TRBJ1-6; no definite D call. There are 13 residues in the CDR3. With 5 bases removed from V and 7 bases from J, the gap between germline ends came to 9 bases. Germline V gene lookup returns CDR1 SGHVS and CDR2 FQNEAQ. The CDR3 coding sequence is TGTGCCAGCAGCGCTACCCTCAATTCACCCCTCCACTTT. Its translation: CASSATLNSPLHF.

The gene calls are TRBV5-1 and TRBJ1-2, with a weak D call TRBD1 (5 bases). The V gene lost 7 bases and the J gene lost 5 bases, with 21 bases spanning the gap. This CDR3 comprises 15 residues. CDR1 and CDR2 (germline): SGHRS, YFSETQ. The CDR3 loop reads CASSDFPGTDYGYTF. The CDR3 DNA reads as TGCGCCAGCTCCGATTTTCCCGGGACGGATTATGGCTACACCTTC.

The chain carries TRBV18 and TRBJ2-3; 11 bases line up with TRBD2. The CDR3 is made up of 16 amino acids. After removal of 1 base from V and 1 base from J, the junction contained 1 base not matched to a gene. Germline V gives CDR1 KGHSH, CDR2 LQKENI. In DNA, the CDR3 is TGTGCCAGCTCACCACGACTAGCGGGACGCACAGATACGCAGTATTTT. It encodes CASSPRLAGRTDTQYF.

Details on this clone: A read error may account for a junction end that differs from germline. The chain joins TRBV7-8 to TRBJ2-2; D might be TRBD1 or TRBD2, each matching 5 bases. The V gene's germline CDR1 is SGHVS and CDR2 FQNEAQ. The CDR3 extends over 17 amino acids. The CDR3 is CASSLYGGDIYTGELFF. The CDR3 nucleotides are TGTGCCAGCAGCTTGTATGGGGGAGATATATACACCGGGGAACTGTTTTTT.

This chain connects TRBV18 to TRBJ1-4, with 7 positions matching TRBD1. The germline CDR1 and CDR2 sequences are KGHSH and LQKENI. The CDR3 is made up of 15 amino acids. V shed 6 bases and J 5 bases; nucleotides not matched to a gene: 9. CDR3 coding DNA: TGTGCCAGCTCGCGAAACAGGGGTAGGAATGAAAAACTGTTTTTT. This encodes CASSRNRGRNEKLFF.

The rearrangement joins TRBV29-1 to TRBJ1-2, with D tentatively TRBD1 (5 bases). The CDR3 runs to 13 residues. The germline CDR1 and CDR2 sequences are SQVTM and ANQGSEA. The V gene lost 5 bases and the J gene lost 2 bases, with 12 bases spanning the gap. The CDR3 DNA is TGCAGCGTTTTCAGGGTAGACAACTATGGCTACACCTTC. Amino acids: CSVFRVDNYGYTF.

Points on this clone: One junction end does not reproduce the germline sequence, and a read error may be involved. V and J are TRBV18 and TRBJ1-5; D gene unclear. This CDR3 is 18 amino acids long. CDR1 is KGHSH, CDR2 LQKENI, per germline. The DNA for the CDR3 is TGTGCTAGCTCACCACGGGGTCGGGGAGGGAAGGTCAATCAGCCCCAGCATTTT. Its protein product is CASSPRGRGGKVNQPQHF.

The genes are TRBV28 and TRBJ1-2; D unresolved. The V and J ends lost 5 bases and 8 bases respectively, with 18 bases between them. From germline, CDR1 is MDHEN and CDR2 SYDVKM. The CDR3 covers 14 residues. As DNA, the CDR3 is TGTGCCAGCAGTCCCATGCCCGACGATTTGGGCTACACCTTC. Protein: CASSPMPDDLGYTF.

This rearrangement joins TRBV28 to TRBJ1-1; perhaps TRBD1 as D (5 bases). Per germline, CDR1 MDHEN and CDR2 SYDVKM. This CDR3 has 14 residues. Deletions cut 3 bases from V and 1 base from J, with 9 bases between. The CDR3 DNA is TGTGCCAGCAGTTTGGGGCGGAGGAACACTGAAGCTTTCTTT. This translates into CASSLGRRNTEAFF.

This clone was counted between two and nine times. The chain uses TRBV19 and TRBJ2-3; weak D call: TRBD2 (5 bases). Germline lookup yields CDR1 LNHDA and CDR2 SQIVND (reference sequence). V lost 3 bases and J 7 bases, leaving 14 bases between the germline ends. The CDR3 is 14 residues long. CDR3 region: CASSILGLSYTQYF. DNA of the CDR3: TGTGCCAGTAGTATCCTAGGACTCTCTTATACGCAGTATTTT.

This clone was found once. The rearrangement joins TRBV19 to TRBJ2-3; D may match TRBD1 or TRBD2 (6 bases each). This CDR3 is 13 amino acids long. Per the germline V gene, CDR1 is LNHDA and CDR2 is SQIVND (reference sequence). V lost 10 bases to trimming and J lost 6 bases, with 17 bases between them. The CDR3 here is CATTTRGRDTQYF. CDR3 coding DNA: TGTGCCACTACGACTCGGGGGCGCGATACGCAGTATTTT.

The chain combines TRBV11-3 with TRBJ1-6, with 9 bases aligning to TRBD1. Looked up from germline, CDR1 is SGHNT and CDR2 is YENEEA. The CDR3 loop spans 14 amino acids. Trimming at V came to 2 bases and at J to 9 bases, leaving 2 bases not matched to a gene. This CDR3 is CASSLTGGGSPLHF. As DNA, the CDR3 is TGTGCCAGCAGCTTAACAGGGGGCGGTTCACCCCTCCACTTT.

The chain combines TRBV6-8 with TRBJ2-3; D is perhaps TRBD1 or TRBD2 (5 bases each). CDR1 and CDR2 from the germline V gene are MNHGY and SAAAGT. The CDR3 contains 14 residues. The V end lost 8 bases, the J end lost 0 bases, and 12 bases lay between the germline ends. This chain's CDR3 is CASRGVTSTDTQYF. CDR3 sequence (DNA): TGTGCCAGCCGAGGGGTAACTAGCACAGATACGCAGTATTTT.

This clone was seen a handful of times. The chain employs TRBV23-1 and TRBJ1-4; D remains ambiguous. TRBV23-1 is classed as an ORF, of uncertain function. V gave up 6 bases and J gave up 5 bases, with 10 bases separating them. This CDR3 spans 13 amino acids. The CDR3 DNA reads TGCGCCAGCAGCCAAAGCAGGAATGAAAAACTGTTTTTT. Its translation is CASSQSRNEKLFF.

V usage is TRBV28 and J usage is TRBJ1-5, with D maybe TRBD1 (5 bases). Germline V gene lookup returns CDR1 MDHEN and CDR2 SYDVKM. This CDR3 region has 14 residues. The ends were cut back, 2 bases at V and 6 bases at J, with 11 bases in the middle. The CDR3 loop reads CASSLGRVGQPQHF. In DNA, the CDR3 is TGTGCCAGCAGTTTAGGCAGGGTGGGTCAGCCCCAGCATTTT.

The chain combines TRBV11-3 with TRBJ2-7, with TRBD2 matching 8 bases. This CDR3 spans 14 amino acids. Germline CDR1 is SGHNT and CDR2 is YENEEA. With 6 bases clipped from V and 1 base from J, the junction kept 5 bases outside the gene matches. Here the CDR3 reads CASRTGGRSYEQYF. CDR3 DNA sequence: TGTGCCAGCAGAACGGGGGGGCGGTCCTACGAGCAGTACTTC.